This entry lists 31 T cell receptor beta chains sequenced from one sample in a study of T-cell memory formation after mild COVID-19. TCRdb used MiXCR to reprocess the 5' RACE reads, holding one entry per CDR3 protein. The repertoire has 140,000 or so distinct CDR3 sequences, about 19% of them found once; the top ten carry 2% to 2.5%. Source material: PBMCs or a T cell subset sorted from them (not recorded which). These receptor sequences come from an adult woman who had mild COVID-19 (a few samples of this study predate the infection). Cell type and time point are not known.

The genes are TRBV11-2 and TRBJ2-7; 7 bases are a match to TRBD1. After removal of 5 bases from V and 10 bases from J, the junction contained 5 bases not matched to a gene. The CDR3 consists of 11 residues. The germline V gene encodes CDR1 SGHAT and CDR2 FQNNGV. The CDR3 nucleotides read TGTGCCAGCAGCATTCGGGACAGTCAGTACTTC. This sequence encodes CASSIRDSQYF.

The chain has TRBV29-1 and TRBJ1-2; a weak D match, TRBD1 (5 bases). Germline V CDR1 and CDR2: SQVTM, ANQGSEA. Trimming cost V 6 bases and J 6 bases, with 11 bases left between them. The CDR3 sequence is 11 residues long. CDR3 nucleotide sequence: TGCAGCGTCTTCGGAGGGGATGGCTACACCTTC. This gives the protein CSVFGGDGYTF.

The chain has TRBV7-3 and TRBJ2-5; 7 bases fit TRBD1. Trimming at V came to 5 bases and at J to 4 bases, leaving 10 bases not matched to a gene. The CDR3 is 15 amino acids. Germline V gene data show CDR1 as SGHTA and CDR2 as FQGTGA. The CDR3 nucleotides read TGTGCCAGCAGCCTCTTAACAGGGGTTGGAGAGACCCAGTACTTC. Its translation is CASSLLTGVGETQYF.

This clonotype was recorded at least ten times. This sequence joins TRBV7-8 and TRBJ1-2; 9 positions agree with TRBD1. The CDR3 loop spans 16 amino acids. From germline, CDR1 is SGHVS and CDR2 FQNEAQ. V gave up 5 bases and J gave up 2 bases; unmatched junction bases: 9. This CDR3 reads CASSTWTGEGNYGYTF. The CDR3 DNA reads as TGTGCCAGCAGCACATGGACAGGGGAGGGGAACTATGGCTACACCTTC.

The chain employs TRBV4-3 and TRBJ2-1; the D gene is possibly TRBD2 (6 bases). V lost 0 bases, J lost 4 bases, and 13 bases lay in between. The CDR3 extends over 16 amino acids. Germline values: CDR1 LGHNA, CDR2 YSLEER. CDR3 sequence: CASSQDGRDGYNEQFF. The CDR3 DNA is TGCGCCAGCAGCCAAGATGGGCGGGACGGTTACAATGAGCAGTTCTTC.

This chain links TRBV7-9 with TRBJ2-3, with D uncertain. The V gene's germline CDR1 is SEHNR and CDR2 FQNEAQ (reference sequence). V was clipped by 4 bases and J by 6 bases, with 8 bases between them. The CDR3 contains 12 residues. CDR3 coding DNA: TGTGCCAGCAGCTCGTTGATGGATACGCAGTATTTT. This codes for CASSSLMDTQYF.

This clonotype was found once. The chain joins TRBV29-1 to TRBJ1-1; no clear D gene. Germline CDR1 is SQVTM and CDR2 is ANQGSEA. The CDR3 is 13 residues long. Between the trimmed V and J ends, which lost 3 bases and 8 bases, there was a span of 16 bases. CDR3 protein: CSVDALEGVEAFF. CDR3 nucleotides: TGCAGCGTTGATGCCCTGGAGGGCGTCGAAGCTTTCTTT.

This clonotype has only a few counts. The CDR3 carries no conserved terminal phenylalanine or tryptophan, so it likely arises from a read error. The rearrangement joins TRBV5-1 to TRBJ1-3; tentatively, D is TRBD1 (6 bases). Trimming removed 0 bases from V and 2 bases from J, with 12 bases in between. The CDR3 is 16 amino acids. Germline-derived CDR1 and CDR2 are SGHRS and YFSETQ. CDR3 amino acids: CASSLGGRQAGNTIYS. The CDR3 region has the DNA TGCGCCAGCAGCTTGGGTGGGAGACAGGCTGGAAACACCATATATTCT.

V and J are TRBV20-1 and TRBJ1-1; TRBD1 is a possible D gene (5 bases). Germline CDR1 and CDR2: DFQATT and SNEGSKA (reference sequence). This CDR3 contains 14 residues. Trimming left V 6 bases short and J 9 bases short, with 23 bases between. CDR3 nucleotide sequence: TGCAGTGCCAACCCACCTCGACAAGACAGACAAGCTTTCTTT. This translates into CSANPPRQDRQAFF.

This clonotype turned up a few times. The chain is built from TRBV7-9 and TRBJ2-2; 7 bases agree with TRBD2. CDR1 and CDR2 from the germline V gene are SEHNR and FQNEAQ (reference sequence). This CDR3 has 16 residues. The junction had 16 bases not matched to a gene; V was cut back by 11 bases and J by 4 bases. CDR3 sequence reads: CASREVGGRSTGELFF. CDR3 DNA sequence: TGTGCCTCGAGGGAAGTCGGCGGGAGAAGCACCGGGGAGCTGTTTTTT.

The V gene is TRBV20-1, the J gene TRBJ1-5; D unresolved. Per the germline V gene, CDR1 is DFQATT and CDR2 is SNEGSKA (reference sequence). This CDR3 is built from 16 residues. V was cut by 0 bases and J by 0 bases, with 12 bases left in between. CDR3: CSARDSQVYSNQPQHF. As DNA, the CDR3 is TGCAGTGCTAGAGATAGTCAGGTTTATAGCAATCAGCCCCAGCATTTT.

This clonotype has only a few counts. The V call is TRBV27, the J call TRBJ2-2; D unresolved. The CDR3 runs to 17 residues. Trimming stripped 2 bases from V and 0 bases from J, with 13 bases between. Germline V gene sequence: CDR1 MNHEY, CDR2 SMNVEV (reference sequence). CDR3 protein: CASSLKYGLANTGELFF. The CDR3 DNA is TGTGCCAGCAGTTTAAAGTATGGCTTAGCGAACACCGGGGAGCTGTTTTTT.

This clonotype was detected many times. This chain uses TRBV7-9 with TRBJ2-7; no firm D call. In germline, CDR1 is SEHNR, CDR2 FQNEAQ (reference sequence). V was cut by 4 bases and J by 8 bases, with 9 bases left in between. CDR3 length: 11 residues. CDR3 nucleotide sequence: TGTGCCAGCAGCTCACAGACACAGCAGTACTTC. Its protein product is CASSSQTQQYF. The full variable domain, in which reference TRBV7-9 and TRBJ2-7 provide the parts outside the CDR3, is DTGVSQNPRHKITKRGQNVTFRCDPISEHNRLYWYRQTLGQGPEFLTYFQNEAQLEKSRLLSDRFSAERPKGSFSTLEIQRTEQGDSAMYLCASSSQTQQYFGPGTRLTVT.

This clonotype was counted between two and nine times. The rearrangement joins TRBV18 to TRBJ2-7, with 10 bases fitting TRBD1. Trimming took 3 bases from V and 4 from J; bases not matched to a gene: 6. Germline CDR1 KGHSH, CDR2 LQKENI. The CDR3 loop spans 15 amino acids. The CDR3 loop reads CASSPLGTGAYEQYF. DNA for the CDR3: TGTGCCAGCTCACCTTTAGGGACAGGGGCTTACGAGCAGTACTTC. Variable domain in full (rest from reference TRBV18 and TRBJ2-7): NAGVMQNPRHLVRRRGQEARLRCSPMKGHSHVYWYRQLPEEGLKFMVYLQKENIIDESGMPKERFSAEFPKEGPSILRIQQVVRGDSAAYFCASSPLGTGAYEQYFGPGTRLTVT.

This chain joins TRBV20-1 and TRBJ2-5; TRBD1 or TRBD2 may be the D gene (6 bases each). This CDR3 has 15 amino acids. V shed 6 bases and J shed 5 bases, with 22 bases lying between them. Germline loops: CDR1 DFQATT, CDR2 SNEGSKA (reference sequence). DNA of the CDR3: TGCAGTGCCCAGCCGGGGGCCCAGGCCTGGGAGACCCAGTACTTC. Translation gives CSAQPGAQAWETQYF.

This clonotype was found a few times. This rearrangement joins TRBV5-1 to TRBJ1-2; D is unresolved. Germline V CDR1 and CDR2: SGHRS, YFSETQ. Trimming removed 7 bases from V and 2 bases from J, with 15 bases in between. This CDR3 has 14 amino acids. CDR3 bases: TGCGCCAGCTCGCCCCTCAGACGGAACTATGGCTACACCTTC. Translating it yields CASSPLRRNYGYTF.

J is TRBJ2-7 and V is TRBV7-9; no reliable D call. V lost 1 base and J 3 bases, leaving 4 bases between the germline ends. The CDR3 runs to 12 residues. Germline assignment: CDR1 SEHNR and CDR2 FQNEAQ (reference sequence). CDR3 sequence (DNA): TGTGCCAGCAGCTTAGAGTACTACGAGCAGTACTTC. Protein sequence: CASSLEYYEQYF.

The rearrangement joins TRBV5-6 to TRBJ2-7, with 7 bases aligning to TRBD2. CDR1 is SGHDT, CDR2 YYEEEE, per germline. There are 14 residues in the CDR3. V trimming: 6 bases; J trimming: 4 bases; junction bases outside the gene matches: 10. CDR3 nucleotides: TGTGCCAGCAACACCCGGGGGGAACTTTACGAGCAGTACTTC. This encodes CASNTRGELYEQYF. The whole variable domain, filled in from reference TRBV5-6 and TRBJ2-7, reads DAGVTQSPTHLIKTRGQQVTLRCSPKSGHDTVSWYQQALGQGPQFIFQYYEEEERQRGNFPDRFSGHQFPNYSSELNVNALLLGDSALYLCASNTRGELYEQYFGPGTRLTVT.

In this sample, this clonotype turned up a few times. For the CDR3, the DNA is TGCAGCGGGGACAGGGGGAACACTGAAGCTTTCTTT. Amino acids: CSGDRGNTEAFF. The chain has TRBV29-1 and TRBJ1-1, with TRBD1 identical over 10 bases. Germline CDR1 reads SQVTM; CDR2 reads ANQGSEA. The CDR3 totals 12 residues. V shed 7 bases and J 1 base; nucleotides not matched to a gene: 0.

The genes are TRBV20-1 and TRBJ1-6; D might be TRBD1 (6 bases). CDR1 DFQATT and CDR2 SNEGSKA come from the germline V gene (reference sequence). This CDR3 spans 13 amino acids. Trimming took 7 bases from V and 5 from J, leaving 12 bases between them. The CDR3 loop reads CSVGRGDNSPLHF. The CDR3 nucleotides are TGCAGTGTTGGGAGGGGGGATAATTCACCCCTCCACTTT.

This clonotype was seen a handful of times. V usage is TRBV11-2 and J usage is TRBJ2-7, with a tentative D call TRBD1 (6 bases). This CDR3 is built from 16 residues. The germline gives CDR1 SGHAT, CDR2 FQNNGV. Trimming took off 5 bases at V and 1 base at J, with 18 bases between the two ends. CDR3 bases: TGTGCCAGCAGCCCCACCAACAGGGTAGGGTCCTACGAGCAGTACTTC. It yields the protein CASSPTNRVGSYEQYF.

The table lists this clonotype with a few counts. The chain uses TRBV9 and TRBJ1-2, with D possibly matching TRBD1 (5 bases). The V and J ends lost 3 bases and 0 bases respectively, with 12 bases between them. The CDR3 is made up of 15 amino acids. Germline V gene data show CDR1 as SGDLS and CDR2 as YYNGEE. The CDR3 is CASSEGTLANYGYTF. CDR3 nucleotide sequence: TGTGCCAGCAGCGAGGGGACGCTTGCTAACTATGGCTACACCTTC.

J is TRBJ2-7 and V is TRBV27; 8 nucleotides agree with TRBD1. Trimming took 5 bases from V and 3 from J; bases not matched to a gene: 9. Germline loops: CDR1 MNHEY, CDR2 SMNVEV (reference sequence). The CDR3 covers 15 residues. CDR3 loop: CASSSGQGPFYEQYF. The CDR3 DNA is TGTGCCAGCAGTAGCGGACAGGGACCGTTCTACGAGCAGTACTTC.

The chain is built from TRBV29-1 and TRBJ2-5; D is possibly TRBD2 (5 bases). Trimming cost V 6 bases and J 5 bases, with 13 bases left between them. Germline-derived CDR1 and CDR2 are SQVTM and ANQGSEA. This CDR3 contains 12 residues. The CDR3 DNA is TGCAGCGTCCTGGACTTAGCGGAGACCCAGTACTTC. Its translation: CSVLDLAETQYF. The full variable domain, rest sourced from reference TRBV29-1 and TRBJ2-5, is SAVISQKPSRDICQRGTSLTIQCQVDSQVTMMFWYRQQPGQSLTLIATANQGSEATYESGFVIDKFPISRPNLTFSTLTVSNMSPEDSSIYLCSVLDLAETQYFGPGTRLLVL.

This rearrangement joins TRBV20-1 to TRBJ1-2; D gene uncertain. The CDR3 loop spans 13 amino acids. The germline CDR1 and CDR2 sequences are DFQATT and SNEGSKA (reference sequence). V lost 3 bases to trimming and J lost 6 bases, with 14 bases between them. CDR3 DNA sequence: TGCAGTGCTAGTCTACAGTTGGCGGATGGCTACACCTTC. It encodes CSASLQLADGYTF.

This sequence joins TRBV7-6 and TRBJ2-3; 9 nucleotides match TRBD2. There are 15 residues in the CDR3. V gave up 3 bases and J gave up 4 bases; unmatched junction bases: 5. Germline V gives CDR1 SGHVS, CDR2 FNYEAQ. The CDR3 bases are TGTGCCAGCAGCTTCGTAGCGGGAGAGGCAGATACGCAGTATTTT. Translating gives CASSFVAGEADTQYF.

This clonotype showed up just a few times. The chain employs TRBV2 and TRBJ2-5; D remains ambiguous. V gave up 4 bases and J gave up 0 bases, with 12 bases separating them. CDR1 is SNHLY and CDR2 is FYNNEI in the germline V gene. The CDR3 has 15 residues. CDR3 in DNA: TGTGCCAGCAGTGTGGACGGCGGATACCAAGAGACCCAGTACTTC. It translates to CASSVDGGYQETQYF.

This clonotype showed up just once. The rearrangement joins TRBV3-1 to TRBJ1-1; 10 nucleotides match TRBD1. CDR3 size: 13 residues. V dropped 4 bases and J dropped 8; count of bases not matched to a gene: 4. The germline V gene encodes CDR1 LGHDT and CDR2 YNNKEL (reference sequence). The CDR3 sequence is CASSRGTGAEAFF. In nucleotides, the CDR3 is TGTGCCAGCAGCCGAGGGACAGGGGCCGAAGCTTTCTTT.

In this sample, this clonotype turned up once. CDR3 in DNA: TGTGCCAGCAGGGTTCGTGCTAGCACAGATACGCAGTATTTT. Its translation: CASRVRASTDTQYF. The chain is built from TRBV27 and TRBJ2-3, with no clear D. Germline V gene data show CDR1 as MNHEY and CDR2 as SMNVEV (reference sequence). This CDR3 contains 14 residues. Trimming pared 6 bases from V and 0 bases from J, leaving 10 bases between.

The rearrangement uses TRBV25-1 and TRBJ1-6, with TRBD1 identical over 8 bases. The CDR3 contains 14 residues. Germline CDR1 is MGHDK and CDR2 is SYGVNS. The junction had 5 bases not matched to a gene; V was cut back by 6 bases and J by 7 bases. CDR3 sequence reads: CASSQTGVNSPLHF. CDR3 DNA sequence: TGTGCCAGCAGCCAGACAGGGGTCAATTCACCCCTCCACTTT.

This sequence joins TRBV12-3 or TRBV12-4 and TRBJ1-1; perhaps TRBD1 as D (6 bases). The V end was cut by 6 bases, the J end by 5 bases, with 16 bases between. The CDR3 has 14 amino acids. CDR3 DNA sequence: TGTGCCAGCAGCACGCTAGGGGGGTTAACTGAAGCTTTCTTT. It is translated as CASSTLGGLTEAFF.